This passage covers 10 T cell receptor beta chains from one sample sequenced in a study of metastatic and nonmetastatic thyroid tumors. Each patient went into thyroid surgery without having received any treatment. TCRdb re-analyzed the PCR reads through MiXCR. Of 20,000 to 25,000 clones detected, less than 20% appear once; the ten largest clones hold about 38%. The sequencing sample was made of blood. These receptors originate from a female donor with papillary thyroid cancer or a benign thyroid nodule (not recorded which). Some clones in this sample may be carry-over from other donors' samples.

This clone was picked up many times. Other DNA sequences in this specimen translate into the identical CDR3. V and J are TRBV3-1 and TRBJ1-4, with D uncertain. The V gene's germline CDR1 is LGHDT and CDR2 YNNKEL (reference sequence). This CDR3 region has 12 residues. V lost 3 bases and J 8 bases, leaving 7 bases between the germline ends. The CDR3 DNA sequence: TGTGCCAGCAGCCAGCCGGGAGAAAAACTGTTTTTT. Amino acid sequence: CASSQPGEKLFF.

This clone was counted at least ten times. The J gene is TRBJ2-1, the V gene TRBV6-6, with D tentatively TRBD1 (7 bases). This CDR3 spans 15 amino acids. Germline values: CDR1 MNHNY, CDR2 SVGAGI (reference sequence). The ends were cut back, 2 bases at V and 6 bases at J, with 14 bases in the middle. The CDR3 nucleotides are TGTGCCAGCAGTTACGGAAACCAGGGGGGCAATGAGCAGTTCTTC. Translating it yields CASSYGNQGGNEQFF.

This clone showed up many times. V and J are TRBV7-2 and TRBJ2-6; D unresolved. This CDR3 is 13 amino acids long. Trimming took off 7 bases at V and 0 bases at J, with 4 bases between the two ends. The germline V gene has CDR1 SGHTA and CDR2 FQGNSA. The CDR3 reads CASKISGANVLTF. In DNA, the CDR3 is TGTGCCAGCAAAATCTCTGGGGCCAACGTCCTGACTTTC.

This clone was counted ten times or more. The CDR3 DNA reads TGTGCCAGCAGCCATGCGGGGTACAATGAGCAGTTCTTC. This translates into CASSHAGYNEQFF. The J gene is TRBJ2-1, the V gene TRBV3-1, with D possibly TRBD2 on 6 matching bases. The CDR3 has 13 amino acids. Deletions cut 3 bases from V and 4 bases from J, with 7 bases between. CDR1 LGHDT and CDR2 YNNKEL come from the germline V gene (reference sequence).

This clone was counted ten times or more. The V call is TRBV25-1, the J call TRBJ1-5; 9 bases align to TRBD1. With 4 bases clipped from V and 6 bases from J, the junction kept 7 bases outside the gene matches. The germline gives CDR1 MGHDK, CDR2 SYGVNS. This CDR3 has 15 residues. CDR3 in amino acids: CASSAGTGNRQPQHF. The CDR3 nucleotides are TGTGCCAGCAGTGCCGGGACAGGGAATCGTCAGCCCCAGCATTTT.

In this sample, this clone turned up many times. The chain links TRBV6-1 to TRBJ1-1, with 7 nucleotides matching TRBD1. J lost 4 bases, V lost 6 bases, and 8 bases had no gene match. The germline CDR1 and CDR2 sequences are MNHNS and SASEGT. The CDR3 totals 14 residues. The CDR3 region is CASRINRGGTEAFF. As DNA, the CDR3 is TGTGCCAGCAGGATAAACAGGGGTGGCACTGAAGCTTTCTTT.

J is TRBJ2-4 and V is TRBV7-9; TRBD2 is a possible D gene (6 bases). The V and J ends lost 1 base and 0 bases respectively, with 10 bases between them. From germline, CDR1 is SEHNR and CDR2 FQNEAQ (reference sequence). The CDR3 has 16 residues. This chain's CDR3 is CASSLGAGIAKNIQYF. CDR3 bases: TGTGCCAGCAGCTTAGGGGCGGGAATAGCCAAAAACATTCAGTACTTC. Full variable domain (rest looked up from reference TRBV7-9 and TRBJ2-4): DTGVSQNPRHKITKRGQNVTFRCDPISEHNRLYWYRQTLGQGPEFLTYFQNEAQLEKSRLLSDRFSAERPKGSFSTLEIQRTEQGDSAMYLCASSLGAGIAKNIQYFGAGTRLSVL.

This clone came up many times. This chain joins TRBV15 and TRBJ2-5; TRBD2 agrees at 11 bases. The germline V gene has CDR1 LNHNV and CDR2 YYDKDF (reference sequence). Trimming at V came to 3 bases and at J to 4 bases, leaving 7 bases not matched to a gene. The CDR3 sequence is 16 residues long. The CDR3 coding sequence is TGTGCCACCAGCAGTGTAGCGGGAGGGCGGGGAGAGACCCAGTACTTC. Amino acids: CATSSVAGGRGETQYF.

This clone was counted ten times or more. The rearrangement joins TRBV20-1 to TRBJ2-7; the D is unclear. CDR3 length equals 13 residues. V was trimmed by 0 bases and J by 3 bases, leaving 9 bases between them. Germline-derived CDR1 and CDR2 are DFQATT and SNEGSKA (reference sequence). As DNA, the CDR3 is TGCAGTGCTAGAGATCCCCCTCTCTACGAGCAGTACTTC. Its translation: CSARDPPLYEQYF.

The table lists this clone with a few counts. A clone one base away is much larger, so this may be a read error. The V gene is TRBV19, the J gene TRBJ2-3; TRBD1 agrees at 7 bases. The CDR3 sequence is 13 residues long. CDR1 LNHDA and CDR2 SQIVND come from the germline V gene (reference sequence). V trimming: 11 bases; J trimming: 1 base; junction bases outside the gene matches: 6. The CDR3 protein is CAAGQDRTDTQYF. DNA for the CDR3: TGTGCCGCCGGACAGGACCGCACAGATACGCAGTATTTT. Full variable domain (rest looked up from reference TRBV19 and TRBJ2-3): DGGITQSPKYLFRKEGQNVTLSCEQNLNHDAMYWYRQDPGQGLRLIYYSQIVNDFQKGDIAEGYSVSREKKESFPLTVTSAQKNPTAFYLCAAGQDRTDTQYFGPGTRLTVL.